The 24 T cell receptor beta chains below were found in one sample sequenced in a study of cytomegalovirus exposure and HLA in healthy donors. 60 Vbeta and 13 Jbeta primers were used in PCR. Data came from immunoSEQ multiplex PCR; TCRdb stores just in-frame clones and leaves some out. The data hold approximately 140,000 clones, with almost 80% observed a single time. The sequenced material came from PBMCs. The receptors stem from a woman between 40 and 50 years old in good health and CMV-seropositive.

The genes are TRBV13 and TRBJ2-1; no clear D gene. This CDR3 comprises 16 residues. The V end was cut by 6 bases, the J end by 4 bases, with 19 bases between. Germline V gene lookup returns CDR1 PRHDT and CDR2 FYEKMQ (reference sequence). In DNA form, the CDR3 reads TGTGCCAGCAGTGGCCTGGATAGCTTCTCTTACAATGAGCAGTTCTTC. As protein: CASSGLDSFSYNEQFF.

The V gene is TRBV21-1, the J gene TRBJ2-6; the D call of TRBD2 is as the table states it, not checked on the DNA. TRBV21-1 is a documented pseudogene. The CDR3 consists of 24 residues. CDR3 DNA: TGTGCCAGCAGCAGAACCGTACAAGGGACTAGCGAGTGTTATTTATCCTCTGGGGCCAACGTCCTGACTTTC. This codes for CASSRTVQGTSECYLSSGANVLTF.

This rearrangement joins TRBV5-1 to TRBJ2-3; possible D gene TRBD1, 6 bases. CDR1 SGHRS and CDR2 YFSETQ come from the germline V gene. Trimming removed 4 bases at V and 1 base at J, with 16 bases between. CDR3 length equals 16 residues. DNA of the CDR3: TGCGCCAGCAGCAAGGACAGCCCAGGGGGCACAGATACGCAGTATTTT. It yields the protein CASSKDSPGGTDTQYF. Drawing the rest from reference TRBV5-1 and TRBJ2-3, the complete variable domain is KAGVTQTPRYLIKTRGQQVTLSCSPISGHRSVSWYQQTPGQGLQFLFEYFSETQRNKGNFPGRFSGRQFSNSRSEMNVSTLELGDSALYLCASSKDSPGGTDTQYFGPGTRLTVL.

Here the CDR3 DNA reads TGTGCCAGCAGCCCCGCACCACACCGGGACTTTGGGTTCTTC. As protein: CASSPAPHRDFGFF. The gene calls are TRBV12-1 and TRBJ2-1; the table's D gene call, TRBD2, was not cross checked with the DNA. TRBV12-1 is listed as a pseudogene. The CDR3 covers 14 residues.

The chain uses TRBV6-5 and TRBJ1-6; D ambiguous. Germline lookup yields CDR1 MNHEY and CDR2 SVGAGI. The CDR3 totals 14 residues. V lost 7 bases to trimming and J lost 10 bases, with 17 bases between them. As DNA, the CDR3 is TGTGCCAGCACCATTTCAGCTAGGTACTCACCCCTCCACTTT. It yields the protein CASTISARYSPLHF.

Comment on this clone: Relative to the germline gene, one junction end is altered; a read error may explain this. The DNA for the CDR3 is TGTTCCAGCAGCTTAGACAGGGGGCTTTATTCCTACGAGCAGTACTTC. It translates to CSSSLDRGLYSYEQYF. This chain links TRBV7-9 with TRBJ2-7; 10 positions match TRBD1. This CDR3 has 16 residues. Germline V gene lookup returns CDR1 SEHNR and CDR2 FQNEAQ (reference sequence).

The chain joins TRBV4-1 to TRBJ1-1; 8 bases agree with TRBD1. The V gene's germline CDR1 is MGHRA and CDR2 YSYEKL. V lost 2 bases and J lost 8; bases outside the gene matches: 10. The CDR3 runs 15 residues. The CDR3 DNA reads as TGCGCCAGCAGCCAACGACAGGGGTCCCCGGGGGAAGCTTTCTTT. Protein: CASSQRQGSPGEAFF.

The CDR3 DNA reads as TGTGCCAGCAGTTACGAGCGGGGGGGCCGGCTGAATGGCTACACCTTC. Protein: CASSYERGGRLNGYTF. The genes are TRBV6-5 and TRBJ1-2; tentative D call: TRBD1 (6 bases). The ends were cut back, 2 bases at V and 6 bases at J, with 19 bases in the middle. This CDR3 has 16 residues. Germline V CDR1 and CDR2: MNHEY, SVGAGI.

The V and J genes are TRBV6-1 and TRBJ2-3, with 7 bases fitting TRBD2. With V trimmed by 1 base and J by 14 bases, 9 bases remained unmatched. The CDR3 is made up of 13 amino acids. The germline V gene encodes CDR1 MNHNS and CDR2 SASEGT. In DNA, the CDR3 is TGTGCCAGCAGTGAAGGATGGGGCCGCGGGGGGTATTTT. Amino acids: CASSEGWGRGGYF.

The V and J genes are TRBV29-1 and TRBJ1-3; 7 nucleotides agree with TRBD1. Trimming cost V 7 bases and J 1 base; bases outside gene matches: 10. The CDR3 runs 15 residues. Germline assignment: CDR1 SQVTM and CDR2 ANQGSEA. The CDR3 reads CSGRKTGSSGNTIYF. The CDR3, as DNA: TGCAGCGGACGAAAGACAGGGTCATCTGGAAACACCATATATTTT.

This chain joins TRBV30 and TRBJ2-7, with D unclear. Trimming removed 2 bases at V and 2 bases at J, with 7 bases between. This CDR3 region has 12 residues. The germline V gene has CDR1 GTSNPN and CDR2 SVGIG (reference sequence). CDR3 bases: TGTGCCTGGAGTAGCCTGGCCTACGAGCAGTACTTC. It codes for CAWSSLAYEQYF.

CDR3 bases: TGTGCCAGCAGTCCCGGACTAGCGGGATTATACGAGCAGTACTTC. Its translation: CASSPGLAGLYEQYF. This chain connects TRBV6-5 to TRBJ2-7; 12 bases match TRBD2. This CDR3 is built from 15 residues. The V and J ends lost 5 bases and 4 bases, in that order; junction bases with no gene match: 6. Germline lookup yields CDR1 MNHEY and CDR2 SVGAGI.

Only a few counts were recorded for this clone. The CDR3 is CASSLGQGIGSEAFF. In nucleotides, the CDR3 is TGTGCCAGCAGCTTAGGGCAGGGGATCGGATCGGAAGCTTTCTTT. The chain is built from TRBV11-2 and TRBJ1-1; D may be TRBD1 (6 bases). This CDR3 contains 15 residues. V shed 1 base and J shed 8 bases, with 17 bases lying between them. Per germline, CDR1 SGHAT and CDR2 FQNNGV. Full variable domain (outside the CDR3, taken from reference TRBV11-2 and TRBJ1-1): EAGVAQSPRYKIIEKRQSVAFWCNPISGHATLYWYQQILGQGPKLLIQFQNNGVVDDSQLPKDRFSAERLKGVDSTLKIQPAKLEDSAVYLCASSLGQGIGSEAFFGQGTRLTVV.

This chain uses TRBV25-1 with TRBJ2-7; TRBD1 aligns across 9 bases. V trimming: 8 bases; J trimming: 0 bases; junction bases outside the gene matches: 8. The CDR3 sequence is 15 residues long. The V gene's germline CDR1 is MGHDK and CDR2 SYGVNS. DNA of the CDR3: TGTGCCAGCGACAGGGGACAGGGCGGCTCCTACGAGCAGTACTTC. It translates to CASDRGQGGSYEQYF.

The gene calls are TRBV6-4 and TRBJ2-2; 7 nucleotides match TRBD1. Unmatched junction bases numbered 2, after V lost 3 bases and J lost 7 bases. Germline V gene data show CDR1 as MRHNA and CDR2 as SNTAGT. This CDR3 has 13 amino acids. The CDR3 sequence is CASSEQGFGELFF. The DNA of the CDR3 is TGTGCCAGCAGTGAACAGGGGTTCGGGGAGCTGTTTTTT.

This chain uses TRBV7-9 with TRBJ1-1; the D gene is possibly TRBD1 (6 bases). The CDR3 covers 16 residues. V was cut by 0 bases and J by 5 bases, with 16 bases left in between. The germline gives CDR1 SEHNR, CDR2 FQNEAQ (reference sequence). DNA for the CDR3: TGTGCCAGCAGCTTAGCAGGGGTAGGGGGTGTAACTGAAGCTTTCTTT. Amino acid sequence: CASSLAGVGGVTEAFF.

The chain links TRBV18 to TRBJ1-2; 8 bases fit TRBD1. This CDR3 comprises 13 residues. The J segment lost 8 bases and the V segment lost 3 bases, leaving 5 bases of the junction unmatched. Germline CDR1 and CDR2: KGHSH and LQKENI. The CDR3 loop is CASSPGQGWGYTF. DNA of the CDR3: TGTGCCAGCTCACCCGGACAGGGTTGGGGCTACACCTTC.

The rearrangement links TRBV7-6 to TRBJ2-1, with a weak D call TRBD2 (6 bases). V shed 3 bases and J shed 4 bases, with 10 bases lying between them. This CDR3 comprises 14 residues. Germline V gene sequence: CDR1 SGHVS, CDR2 FNYEAQ. Here the CDR3 reads CASSFGTQYNEQFF. The CDR3 DNA reads TGTGCCAGCAGCTTCGGGACTCAATACAATGAGCAGTTCTTC.

The chain is built from TRBV30 and TRBJ1-2; unclear D gene. CDR3 length equals 11 residues. The V gene's germline CDR1 is GTSNPN and CDR2 SVGIG (reference sequence). V was trimmed by 1 base and J by 7 bases, leaving 7 bases between them. The CDR3 DNA sequence: TGTGCCTGGAGTGAATCGGGTGGCTACACCTTC. Residues: CAWSESGGYTF.

The rearrangement joins TRBV2 to TRBJ2-1; D possibly corresponds to TRBD2 (6 bases). The CDR3 has 15 amino acids. With 4 bases removed from V and 8 bases from J, the gap between germline ends came to 18 bases. Germline values: CDR1 SNHLY, CDR2 FYNNEI. As DNA, the CDR3 is TGTGCCAGCAGTGCTGACGGGGGATCGGGCGATGAGCAGTTCTTC. As protein: CASSADGGSGDEQFF.

This clone was found a few times. This chain links TRBV6-1 with TRBJ1-2, with no clear D. Between the trimmed V and J ends, which lost 3 bases and 4 bases, there was a span of 6 bases. Germline loops: CDR1 MNHNS, CDR2 SASEGT. The length of the CDR3 is 12 residues. The CDR3 DNA follows: TGTGCCAGCAGTGACTTCAGCTATGGCTACACCTTC. This codes for CASSDFSYGYTF.

Only one count was recorded for this clone. This chain links TRBV30 with TRBJ1-1; 8 bases map to TRBD1. The CDR3 is 13 amino acids. Germline V CDR1 and CDR2: GTSNPN, SVGIG (reference sequence). The CDR3 coding sequence is TGTGCTCAAAAAAGCAGGGGGCGGACTGAAGCTTTCTTT. This codes for CAQKSRGRTEAFF.

Concerning this clone: At one end the junction does not follow the germline gene, possibly because of a read error. The rearrangement uses TRBV7-9 and TRBJ1-1, with D unclear. This CDR3 contains 15 residues. Germline CDR1 and CDR2: SEHNR and FQNEAQ (reference sequence). CDR3 DNA: TGTTCCAGCAGCTCTATTAGCCCCCGCGGCACTGAAGCTTTCTTT. Protein: CSSSSISPRGTEAFF.

The chain links TRBV6-1 to TRBJ2-3, with D unclear. Germline V gene data show CDR1 as MNHNS and CDR2 as SASEGT. The CDR3 totals 13 residues. The V end was cut by 8 bases, the J end by 0 bases, with 9 bases between. The CDR3 nucleotides read TGTGCCAGCTGCCGGTGGAGCACAGATACGCAGTATTTT. Residues: CASCRWSTDTQYF.